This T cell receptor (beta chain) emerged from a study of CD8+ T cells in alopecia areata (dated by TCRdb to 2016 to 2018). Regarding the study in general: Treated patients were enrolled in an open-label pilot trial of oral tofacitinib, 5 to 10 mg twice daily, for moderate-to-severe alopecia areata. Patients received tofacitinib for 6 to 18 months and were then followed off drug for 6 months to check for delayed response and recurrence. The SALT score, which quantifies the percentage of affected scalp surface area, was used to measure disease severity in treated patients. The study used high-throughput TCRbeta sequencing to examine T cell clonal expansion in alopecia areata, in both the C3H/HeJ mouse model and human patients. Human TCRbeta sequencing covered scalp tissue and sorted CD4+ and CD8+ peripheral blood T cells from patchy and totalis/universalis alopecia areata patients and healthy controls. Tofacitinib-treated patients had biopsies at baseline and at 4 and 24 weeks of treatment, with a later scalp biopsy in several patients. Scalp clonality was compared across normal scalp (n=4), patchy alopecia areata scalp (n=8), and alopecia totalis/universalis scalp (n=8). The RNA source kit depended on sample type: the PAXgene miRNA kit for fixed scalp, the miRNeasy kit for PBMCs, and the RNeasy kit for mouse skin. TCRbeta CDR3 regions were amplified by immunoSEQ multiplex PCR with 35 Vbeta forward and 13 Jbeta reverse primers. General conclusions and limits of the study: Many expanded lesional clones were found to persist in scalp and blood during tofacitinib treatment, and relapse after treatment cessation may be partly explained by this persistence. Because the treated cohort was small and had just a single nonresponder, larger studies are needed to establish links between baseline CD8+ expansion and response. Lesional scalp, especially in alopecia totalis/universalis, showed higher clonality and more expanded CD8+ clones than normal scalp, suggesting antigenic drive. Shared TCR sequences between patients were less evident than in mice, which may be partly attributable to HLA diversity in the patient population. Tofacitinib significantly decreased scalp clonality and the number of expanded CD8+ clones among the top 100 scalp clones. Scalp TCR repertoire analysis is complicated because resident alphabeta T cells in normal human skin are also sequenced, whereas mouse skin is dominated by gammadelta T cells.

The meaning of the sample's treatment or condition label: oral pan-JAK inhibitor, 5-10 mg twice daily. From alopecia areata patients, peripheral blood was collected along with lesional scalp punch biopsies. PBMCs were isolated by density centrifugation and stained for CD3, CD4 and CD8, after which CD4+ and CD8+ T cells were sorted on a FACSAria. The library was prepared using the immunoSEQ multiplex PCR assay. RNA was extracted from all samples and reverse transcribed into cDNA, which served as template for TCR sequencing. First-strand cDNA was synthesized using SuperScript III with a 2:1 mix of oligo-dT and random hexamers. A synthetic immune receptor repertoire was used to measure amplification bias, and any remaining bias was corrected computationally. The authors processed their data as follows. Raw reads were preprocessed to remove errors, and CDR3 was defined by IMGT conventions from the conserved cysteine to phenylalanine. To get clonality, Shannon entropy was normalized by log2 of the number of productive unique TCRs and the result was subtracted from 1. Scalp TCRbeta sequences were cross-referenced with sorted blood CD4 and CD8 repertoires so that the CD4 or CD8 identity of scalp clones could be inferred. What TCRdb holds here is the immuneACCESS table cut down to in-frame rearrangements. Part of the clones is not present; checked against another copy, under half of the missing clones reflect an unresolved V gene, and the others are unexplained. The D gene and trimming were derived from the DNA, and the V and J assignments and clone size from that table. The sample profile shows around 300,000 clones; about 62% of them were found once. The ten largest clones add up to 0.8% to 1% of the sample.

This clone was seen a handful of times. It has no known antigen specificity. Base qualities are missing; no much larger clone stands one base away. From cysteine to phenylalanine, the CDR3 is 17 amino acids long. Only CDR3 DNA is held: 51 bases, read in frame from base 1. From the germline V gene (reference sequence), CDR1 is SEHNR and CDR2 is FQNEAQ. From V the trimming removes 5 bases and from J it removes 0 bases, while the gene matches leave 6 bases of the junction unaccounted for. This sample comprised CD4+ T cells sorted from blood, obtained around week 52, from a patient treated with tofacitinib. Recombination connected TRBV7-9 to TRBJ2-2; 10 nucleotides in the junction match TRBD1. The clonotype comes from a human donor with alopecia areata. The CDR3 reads CASSTSGTGANTGELFF. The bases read TGTGCCAGCAGCACCTCCGGGACAGGGGCGAACACCGGGGAGCTGTTTTTT.